The 9 T cell receptor beta chains listed next were all sequenced from one sample in a study of blood T cell repertoires in COVID-19 (dated by TCRdb to the early 2020s). The library was built by means of the immunoSEQ multiplex PCR assay. Not all clones reach the TCRdb copy of this immuneACCESS table, which keeps in-frame sequences only. Checked studies attribute under half of the gap to unresolved V genes and leave the rest unexplained. The sample table shows about 99,000 clones, and around 84% are seen once. The ten top clones hold less than 2% of the sample. The sequenced sample was peripheral blood. Source of these receptors: a man in his 70s with active or convalescent COVID-19.

This rearrangement joins TRBV5-4 to TRBJ1-3; D is perhaps TRBD1 (5 bases). The germline gives CDR1 SGHNT, CDR2 YYREEE (reference sequence). V shed 0 bases and J shed 3 bases, with 10 bases lying between them. The CDR3 is 15 amino acids. The CDR3 DNA follows: TGTGCCAGCAGCTTGGCAGGGTTCGGTGGAAACACCATATATTTT. Its protein product is CASSLAGFGGNTIYF.

As concerns this clone: At one end, the junction sequence differs from germline, possibly due to a read error. This chain links TRBV7-7 with TRBJ1-3; no firm D call. Germline lookup yields CDR1 SSHAT and CDR2 FNYEAQ (reference sequence). This CDR3 comprises 13 residues. The CDR3 sequence is CASSPSPGNTIYF. CDR3 nucleotide sequence: TGTGCTAGCAGCCCCAGTCCTGGAAACACCATATATTTT.

The rearrangement links TRBV19 to TRBJ2-5; 9 bases fit TRBD2. Germline V CDR1 and CDR2: LNHDA, SQIVND (reference sequence). This CDR3 comprises 14 residues. Trimming at V came to 10 bases and at J to 5 bases, leaving 11 bases not matched to a gene. The CDR3 DNA reads as TGTGCCACTTCGACTAGCGGTCGAGCGGAGACCCAGTACTTC. Its protein product is CATSTSGRAETQYF.

This clone showed up just once. This chain links TRBV6-2 or TRBV6-3 with TRBJ2-5; D is uncertain. Germline V gives CDR1 MNHEY, CDR2 SVGEGT. V was clipped by 4 bases and J by 4 bases, with 10 bases between them. The CDR3 consists of 13 residues. In DNA form, the CDR3 reads TGTGCCAGCAGTTCTGCGGCTCCAGAGACCCAGTACTTC. Translated, it gives CASSSAAPETQYF.

The chain is built from TRBV18 and TRBJ2-5, with 12 nucleotides matching TRBD2. Losses at the gene ends were 2 bases for V and 3 bases for J; bases not matched to a gene: 7. The CDR3 consists of 17 residues. From germline, CDR1 is KGHSH and CDR2 LQKENI. In nucleotides, the CDR3 is TGTGCCAGCTCACCAGGGACTAGCGGGTCGGGAGAAGAGACCCAGTACTTC. Residues: CASSPGTSGSGEETQYF.

The chain links TRBV19 to TRBJ1-5; TRBD1 matches at 8 bases. J was trimmed by 2 bases and V by 7 bases; bases with no gene match: 19. CDR1 and CDR2 (germline): LNHDA, SQIVND (reference sequence). The CDR3 has 19 amino acids. CDR3 residues: CASMGGTGPGGKGNQPQHF. CDR3 DNA sequence: TGTGCCAGTATGGGCGGGACAGGCCCCGGCGGGAAGGGCAATCAGCCCCAGCATTTT.

This clone has only one observation. The chain employs TRBV6-6 and TRBJ1-3; 9 bases are shared with TRBD1. The ends lost 2 bases at V and 4 bases at J; junction bases unmatched: 6. This CDR3 contains 16 residues. Per the germline V gene, CDR1 is MNHNY and CDR2 is SVGAGI (reference sequence). CDR3 DNA: TGTGCCAGCAGTTACCCACGGACAGGGGAAGGAAACACCATATATTTT. It is translated as CASSYPRTGEGNTIYF.

V and J are TRBV12-5 and TRBJ2-5; D remains unclear. V lost 7 bases and J 2 bases, leaving 8 bases between the germline ends. The germline CDR1 and CDR2 sequences are LGHNT and FRNRAP. The CDR3 has 12 amino acids. CDR3 in amino acids: CASDMTQETQYF. The DNA for the CDR3 is TGTGCTAGTGATATGACACAAGAGACCCAGTACTTC.

The chain employs TRBV3-1 (or the pseudogene TRBV3-2) and TRBJ1-1; a possible D gene is TRBD1 (6 bases). Germline CDR1 and CDR2: LGHDT and YNNKEL (reference sequence). V was pared by 3 bases and J by 4 bases, with 15 bases between. The CDR3 is 15 residues long. The DNA for the CDR3 is TGTGCCAGCAGCCAGGGGGCAGCCCAACCCACTGAAGCTTTCTTT. Its protein is CASSQGAAQPTEAFF.